The entry below gives a single T cell receptor (beta chain) sequence along with its context. Its antigen remains unidentified. Looked up from germline, CDR1 is SGHVS and CDR2 is FQNEAQ. The CDR3 extends over 15 amino acids. Losses at the gene ends were 5 bases for V and 2 bases for J; bases not matched to a gene: 7. These data come from a study of cytotoxic CD8 clonotypes in ibrutinib-treated CLL. Whole-study context: Partial response was seen in 24 patients and complete response in 2; after median around 5.5 years, approximately 14 stayed remitted, some twelve progressed.

Depth targeted 1 in 200,000 to 1 in 1 million T cells, averaging around 9.5x coverage per clonotype. Measured with immunoSEQ multiplex PCR; TCRdb has only the in-frame clones, and not every one. The table records more than 300,000 clones, more than 65% of them present only once. General observations from the study: Contraction or stability on treatment was seen for public clonotypes, which were uncommon. Clonality rose at ibrutinib response, held steady in sustained remission, and fell toward baseline at progression.

Source: PBMCs, taken before ibrutinib treatment. The TCR sequence derives from a human donor with chronic lymphocytic leukemia. This chain connects TRBV7-8 to TRBJ2-5, with 8 bases that match TRBD1. In DNA form, the CDR3 reads TGTGCCAGCAGCCAGGGACAGGAGATACAAGAGACCCAGTACTTC. It specifies CASSQGQEIQETQYF.